Following are 21 T cell receptor beta chains from one sample sequenced in a study of PD-1 blockade in classical Hodgkin lymphoma. Time point here: cycle 4 day 1 (C4D1), after 6 weeks of nivolumab. The patients all showed relapse after autologous stem cell transplantation, while their brentuximab vedotin exposure varied. Libraries were prepared by immunoSEQ multiplex PCR; TCRdb keeps only in-frame clonotypes and omits some of them. This sample carries about 13,000 clones, 70% to 90% of them seen once, and the ten largest clones take 16%. The sample here was peripheral blood mononuclear cells (PBMCs), taken before the fourth cycle of nivolumab. These receptors originate from a human donor with classical Hodgkin lymphoma.

This chain joins TRBV19 and TRBJ1-5; unclear D gene. The CDR3 spans 14 residues. The V gene lost 9 bases and the J gene lost 4 bases, with 16 bases spanning the gap. The germline V gene encodes CDR1 LNHDA and CDR2 SQIVND (reference sequence). The CDR3 DNA sequence: TGTGCCAGCCAACGAACCCGGGGAAATCAGCCCCAGCATTTT. Amino acid sequence: CASQRTRGNQPQHF.

The rearrangement links TRBV6-1 to TRBJ1-5; D gene unclear. This CDR3 is built from 15 residues. V was pared by 6 bases and J by 3 bases, with 15 bases between. Germline V gives CDR1 MNHNS, CDR2 SASEGT. CDR3 loop: CASRGAGPYNQPQHF. In DNA, the CDR3 is TGTGCCAGCAGGGGTGCGGGTCCCTACAATCAGCCCCAGCATTTT.

This clone was found once. V gene TRBV2 combines with J gene TRBJ2-3, with unresolved D. The CDR3 runs 13 residues. V shed 6 bases and J shed 1 base, with 8 bases lying between them. Germline lookup yields CDR1 SNHLY and CDR2 FYNNEI. In DNA form, the CDR3 reads TGTGCCAGCAGAGAACGACGCACAGATACGCAGTATTTT. The encoded protein is CASRERRTDTQYF.

The chain has TRBV2 and TRBJ2-7; D not certain. Germline V gene data show CDR1 as SNHLY and CDR2 as FYNNEI. There are 12 residues in the CDR3. V was clipped by 1 base and J by 3 bases, with 4 bases between them. CDR3 protein: CASSEEVYEQYF. In DNA form, the CDR3 reads TGTGCCAGCAGTGAAGAGGTCTACGAGCAGTACTTC.

V gene TRBV28 combines with J gene TRBJ1-6, with D maybe TRBD1 (5 bases). CDR3 size: 15 residues. Germline V gives CDR1 MDHEN, CDR2 SYDVKM. V lost 3 bases and J 2 bases, leaving 8 bases between the germline ends. CDR3 in DNA: TGTGCCAGCAGTTTTGGGGGGACCTATAATTCACCCCTCCACTTT. It translates to CASSFGGTYNSPLHF.

This clone was observed a handful of times. The chain carries TRBV7-8 and TRBJ1-3; no definite D call. This CDR3 region has 17 residues. Trimming removed 2 bases at V and 0 bases at J, with 14 bases between. In germline, CDR1 is SGHVS, CDR2 FQNEAQ. The CDR3 sequence: CASSLNPVSPSGNTIYF. The DNA of the CDR3 is TGTGCCAGCAGCTTAAACCCCGTATCACCCTCTGGAAACACCATATATTTT.

V is TRBV19 and J is TRBJ2-3, with a tentative D call TRBD1 (7 bases). The CDR3 contains 15 residues. Looked up from germline, CDR1 is LNHDA and CDR2 is SQIVND (reference sequence). Between the trimmed V and J ends, which lost 7 bases and 0 bases, there was a span of 14 bases. The CDR3 DNA reads as TGTGCCAGTAACTCCCAGGGGGGCAGCACAGATACGCAGTATTTT. As protein: CASNSQGGSTDTQYF. The variable domain in full, with the rest retrieved from reference TRBV19 and TRBJ2-3, is DGGITQSPKYLFRKEGQNVTLSCEQNLNHDAMYWYRQDPGQGLRLIYYSQIVNDFQKGDIAEGYSVSREKKESFPLTVTSAQKNPTAFYLCASNSQGGSTDTQYFGPGTRLTVL.

The chain combines TRBV12-5 with TRBJ1-1, with a possible D match to TRBD1 (6 bases). Germline V CDR1 and CDR2: LGHNT, FRNRAP. V was pared by 1 base and J by 3 bases, with 12 bases between. The CDR3 loop spans 15 amino acids. The CDR3 sequence: CASGLGLSGDTEAFF. The CDR3 nucleotides are TGTGCTAGTGGTTTGGGGCTTTCAGGGGACACTGAAGCTTTCTTT.

This chain uses TRBV7-7 with TRBJ1-6, with D hard to call. This CDR3 region has 14 residues. In germline, CDR1 is SSHAT, CDR2 FNYEAQ (reference sequence). Trimming removed 10 bases from V and 6 bases from J, with 16 bases in between. The CDR3 DNA sequence: TGTGCCACCTTTCCTGGGTATATTAATTCACCCCTCCACTTT. Encoded protein: CATFPGYINSPLHF.

This clone has just a few counts. The chain recombines TRBV4-1 with TRBJ2-2; D uncertain. Germline-derived CDR1 and CDR2 are MGHRA and YSYEKL. V lost 3 bases, J lost 6 bases, and 17 bases lay in between. This CDR3 comprises 16 residues. CDR3 protein: CASSQPLADLPGELFF. The CDR3 coding sequence is TGCGCCAGCAGCCAGCCCTTGGCGGATTTACCCGGGGAGCTGTTTTTT.

The rearrangement joins TRBV5-6 to TRBJ2-7, with D possibly matching TRBD1 (6 bases). V lost 4 bases to trimming and J lost 5 bases, with 19 bases between them. The CDR3 contains 15 residues. Germline CDR1 reads SGHDT; CDR2 reads YYEEEE. CDR3 protein: CASSHLVQGADEQYF. CDR3 nucleotides: TGTGCCAGCAGCCACTTGGTACAGGGCGCCGACGAGCAGTACTTC.

This clone was detected a few times. The genes are TRBV9 and TRBJ1-5; D perhaps matches TRBD1 (5 bases). This CDR3 region has 14 residues. Germline V CDR1 and CDR2: SGDLS, YYNGEE. V was cut by 5 bases and J by 4 bases, with 13 bases left in between. CDR3 in DNA: TGTGCCAGCAGGGCGACGTGGGGGAATCAGCCCCAGCATTTT. Amino acid sequence: CASRATWGNQPQHF.

The chain carries TRBV29-1 and TRBJ2-3, with 11 bases aligning to TRBD2. CDR3 length equals 17 residues. Looked up from germline, CDR1 is SQVTM and CDR2 is ANQGSEA. V was clipped by 7 bases and J by 0 bases; unmatched bases: 12. The CDR3 here is CSALIAGGASSTDTQYF. CDR3 DNA sequence: TGCAGCGCCCTGATAGCGGGGGGGGCCTCTAGCACAGATACGCAGTATTTT.

In its sample, this clone was seen once. The J gene is TRBJ2-7, the V gene TRBV4-3; possibly TRBD1 for D (7 bases). This CDR3 has 15 residues. Germline lookup yields CDR1 LGHNA and CDR2 YSLEER. V lost 3 bases to trimming and J lost 3 bases, with 15 bases between them. The CDR3 region is CASSQEGGQNYEQYF. CDR3 nucleotide sequence: TGCGCCAGCAGCCAGGAGGGGGGACAGAACTACGAGCAGTACTTC.

This clone is a singleton in its sample. V and J are TRBV7-9 and TRBJ1-5; tentatively, D is TRBD1 (6 bases). V lost 5 bases to trimming and J lost 3 bases, with 11 bases between them. The CDR3 runs to 14 residues. Germline CDR1 SEHNR, CDR2 FQNEAQ (reference sequence). The CDR3 DNA sequence: TGTGCCAGCAGCCAAGGGGGGGTCAATCAGCCCCAGCATTTT. It encodes CASSQGGVNQPQHF.

J is TRBJ1-1 and V is TRBV28; weak D call: TRBD1 (6 bases). Germline CDR1 and CDR2: MDHEN and SYDVKM. V lost 8 bases and J 1 base, leaving 11 bases between the germline ends. This CDR3 contains 13 residues. The chain's CDR3 is CASEPGQNTEAFF. CDR3 nucleotides: TGTGCCAGCGAACCGGGACAGAACACTGAAGCTTTCTTT.

The V gene is TRBV11-3, the J gene TRBJ1-2, with D possibly being TRBD1 (5 bases). Germline lookup yields CDR1 SGHNT and CDR2 YENEEA. The V end was cut by 3 bases, the J end by 6 bases, with 14 bases between. The CDR3 sequence is 14 residues long. For the CDR3, the DNA is TGTGCCAGCAGCTTGAACGGGGGGATAGATGGCTACACCTTC. This codes for CASSLNGGIDGYTF.

The V call is TRBV7-9, the J call TRBJ2-5, with unresolved D. CDR1 and CDR2 from the germline V gene are SEHNR and FQNEAQ (reference sequence). The CDR3 covers 13 residues. V lost 2 bases, J lost 4 bases, and 8 bases lay in between. The CDR3 protein is CASSLLGRETQYF. CDR3 sequence (DNA): TGTGCCAGCAGCTTACTAGGGCGAGAGACCCAGTACTTC.

This rearrangement joins TRBV7-9 to TRBJ1-1; D is possibly TRBD1 (6 bases). CDR1 and CDR2 from the germline V gene are SEHNR and FQNEAQ (reference sequence). The V and J ends lost 1 base and 1 base respectively, with 19 bases between them. This CDR3 comprises 18 residues. CDR3: CASSLGLRGGTGNTEAFF. The DNA for the CDR3 is TGTGCCAGCAGCTTAGGCCTCAGGGGCGGTACGGGGAACACTGAAGCTTTCTTT.

This clone has just a few counts. The J gene is TRBJ1-1, the V gene TRBV14, with TRBD1 as a possible D gene (6 bases). The germline V and J ends were trimmed by 7 bases and 2 bases, with 14 bases remaining between them. Per germline, CDR1 SGHDN and CDR2 FVKESK. This CDR3 has 14 amino acids. The CDR3 nucleotides read TGTGCCAGCACCCGGGGGGGCGTCAACACTGAAGCTTTCTTT. As protein: CASTRGGVNTEAFF.

The chain joins TRBV11-2 to TRBJ2-7; D is ambiguous. Trimming took 3 bases from V and 7 from J, leaving 7 bases between them. The CDR3 has 11 residues. Germline loops: CDR1 SGHAT, CDR2 FQNNGV. The CDR3 DNA reads TGTGCCAGCAGCTTCGGCTTGGAGCAGTACTTC. Translation gives CASSFGLEQYF.